The entry below gives a single TCR beta chain sequence along with its context. The source of the sample is a study of human T cells and chemical hapten exposure. The time point denotes: patch test 1, 2 weeks after DPC sensitization. Treatment in this sample: therapeutic diphenylcyclopropenone sensitization with weekly scalp DPC. As handled by the study authors: The median was around 100,000 TCRs per sample, ranging 23,224 to 690,600. TCRdb used MiXCR to reprocess the RACE reads, holding one entry per CDR3 protein. TCRdb's processing, not the authors' own work, is the source of the V and J calls. The sample holds over 11,000 distinct CDR3 sequences, 16% seen once. This TCR was recovered from a woman younger than 45 with alopecia areata. Some clones in this sample may be carry-over from other donors' samples. The sample consisted of whole blood, taken in connection with sensitization to the hapten diphenylcyclopropenone (DPC).

The CDR3 reads CASSHTGGTEAFF. CDR3 nucleotides: TGCGCCAGCAGCCACACAGGGGGAACTGAAGCTTTCTTT. V gene TRBV4-1 combines with J gene TRBJ1-1; 8 bases align to TRBD1. Germline V lookup: CDR1 MGHRA, CDR2 YSYEKL. V was pared by 3 bases and J by 5 bases, with 2 bases of the junction left unmatched. This CDR3 is built from 13 residues.